This T cell receptor beta chain appears in the sequencing data of a study of blood T cells in healthy people across ages. Per the germline V gene, CDR1 is SNHLY and CDR2 is FYNNEI. The CDR3 contains 17 residues. V was clipped by 5 bases and J by 0 bases, with 14 bases between them. Primers used in a second PCR of roughly 7 to 11 cycles were a sample-barcoded 5' primer and a J-beta primer mix. Each cDNA molecule received a tag from a template-switch adaptor that had 12 random nucleotides. From the 5' RACE reads, TCRdb called clonotypes with MiXCR, one entry per CDR3 protein. The sample has around 710,000 distinct CDR3 sequences; more than 40% are singletons. They isolated at least 7 million PBMCs from each sample.

This TCR was sampled from an older woman in good health. The chain recombines TRBV2 with TRBJ2-6; D is undetermined. Sequenced: blood. The CDR3 is CASSKQGPNSGANVLTF. In nucleotides, the CDR3 is TGTGCCAGCAGTAAACAAGGGCCTAACTCTGGGGCCAACGTCCTGACTTTC.